This T cell receptor (beta chain) was captured in a study of beta chain features in type 1 diabetes. This CDR3 is 17 amino acids long. The trim removed 2 bases at V and 2 bases at J, leaving 7 bases unmatched. The V gene's germline CDR1 is KGHSH and CDR2 LQKENI. On this clone itself: Its antigen is still unknown.

Expressed TCRB transcripts got sequenced, as all isolated RNA was reverse transcribed. Sequenced naive, central memory and regulatory T cell samples produced an average of about 3.7 million reads. Profiled with immunoSEQ multiplex PCR; TCRdb holds only in-frame clones, not every one. The table shows about 250,000 clones, with roughly an eighth occurring only once. Findings of the study overall: TCRB CDR3s from Type 1 diabetes patients were moderately but significantly shorter in all four CD4+ subsets. Here, the possible influence of HLA type (on TCRB rearrangement) remained unresolved.

The sequence came from a woman between 35 and 50 years old in good health. This rearrangement joins TRBV18 to TRBJ2-2, with TRBD1 matching over 8 bases. Sample: naive CD4+ T cells from blood. CDR3 in amino acids: CASSPSPGGGNTGELFF. CDR3 sequence (DNA): TGTGCCAGCTCACCATCGCCAGGGGGCGGAAACACCGGGGAGCTGTTTTTT.